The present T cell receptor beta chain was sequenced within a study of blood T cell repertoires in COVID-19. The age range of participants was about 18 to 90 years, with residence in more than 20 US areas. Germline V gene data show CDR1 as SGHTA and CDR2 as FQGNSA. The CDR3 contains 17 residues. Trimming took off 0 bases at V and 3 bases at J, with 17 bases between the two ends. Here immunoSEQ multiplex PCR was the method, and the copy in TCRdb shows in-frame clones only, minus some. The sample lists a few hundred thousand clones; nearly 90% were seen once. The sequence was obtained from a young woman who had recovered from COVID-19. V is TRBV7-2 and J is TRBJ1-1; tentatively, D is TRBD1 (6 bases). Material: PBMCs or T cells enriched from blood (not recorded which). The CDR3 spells CASSLAAVRGRYTEAFF. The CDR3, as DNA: TGTGCCAGCAGCTTAGCCGCCGTCAGGGGAAGGTACACTGAAGCTTTCTTT.